Below are 23 T cell receptor beta chains sequenced from a single sample in a study of technical replicates of blood from a handful of donors. Data came from immunoSEQ multiplex PCR; TCRdb stores just in-frame clones and leaves some out. The sample contains more than 60,000 clones, 93% of which appear only once. The sample taken for sequencing was T cells isolated from PBMCs. These receptor sequences come from a human donor in good health.

This clone was seen a single time. This chain links TRBV2 with TRBJ2-2, with 9 bases aligning to TRBD1. The germline gives CDR1 SNHLY, CDR2 FYNNEI. Trimming took 8 bases from V and 7 from J; bases not matched to a gene: 8. This CDR3 comprises 14 residues. As DNA, the CDR3 is TGTGCCAGCCTATGGACAGGGGTTGGCGGGGAGCTGTTTTTT. Its protein product is CASLWTGVGGELFF.

The V gene is TRBV28, the J gene TRBJ2-5; TRBD1 matches at 10 bases. Germline V gene data show CDR1 as MDHEN and CDR2 as SYDVKM. The V segment lost 6 bases and the J segment 5 bases; nucleotides outside the gene matches: 6. The length of the CDR3 is 14 residues. This CDR3 reads CASSPDRGRETQYF. CDR3 DNA: TGTGCCAGCAGCCCCGACAGGGGGCGTGAGACCCAGTACTTC.

The sample holds one count of this clone. The V gene is TRBV5-1, the J gene TRBJ2-3; 9 bases agree with TRBD1. The CDR3 contains 16 residues. The germline V gene encodes CDR1 SGHRS and CDR2 YFSETQ. V trimming: 2 bases; J trimming: 2 bases; junction bases outside the gene matches: 6. Here the CDR3 DNA reads TGCGCCAGCAGCTTACAGGGGGCTACCGACACAGATACGCAGTATTTT. Protein: CASSLQGATDTDTQYF. The entire variable domain, with the rest obtained from reference TRBV5-1 and TRBJ2-3, is as follows: KAGVTQTPRYLIKTRGQQVTLSCSPISGHRSVSWYQQTPGQGLQFLFEYFSETQRNKGNFPGRFSGRQFSNSRSEMNVSTLELGDSALYLCASSLQGATDTDTQYFGPGTRLTVL.

V and J are TRBV19 and TRBJ2-1; 7 positions match TRBD2. Germline CDR1 LNHDA, CDR2 SQIVND (reference sequence). V was clipped by 1 base and J by 6 bases; unmatched bases: 3. This CDR3 is 14 amino acids long. CDR3 bases: TGTGCCAGTAGTATAGTACGGGAGGCCAATGAGCAGTTCTTC. Its translation is CASSIVREANEQFF.

V is TRBV4-2 and J is TRBJ2-1; tentative D call: TRBD2 (5 bases). This CDR3 region has 16 residues. Germline V gene lookup returns CDR1 LGHNA and CDR2 YNFKEQ. With 0 bases removed from V and 0 bases from J, the gap between germline ends came to 9 bases. For the CDR3, the DNA is TGTGCCAGCAGCCAAGACGTTCGGGACTCCTACAATGAGCAGTTCTTC. Its protein is CASSQDVRDSYNEQFF.

The rearrangement joins TRBV7-9 to TRBJ1-1; the D is unclear. Germline CDR1 reads SEHNR; CDR2 reads FQNEAQ (reference sequence). Trimming took off 4 bases at V and 4 bases at J, with 4 bases between the two ends. The CDR3 length is 11 residues. CDR3 amino acids: CASSWPTEAFF. Written as DNA, the CDR3 is TGTGCCAGCAGCTGGCCCACTGAAGCTTTCTTT.

The gene calls are TRBV11-3 and TRBJ2-2, with 8 bases matching TRBD2. Germline V lookup: CDR1 SGHNT, CDR2 YENEEA. This CDR3 has 16 residues. Trimming took 1 base from V and 4 from J; bases not matched to a gene: 5. The CDR3 DNA follows: TGTGCCAGCAGCTTAGTAACTAGCGGCTTCACCGGGGAGCTGTTTTTT. Encoded protein: CASSLVTSGFTGELFF.

The chain recombines TRBV7-3 with TRBJ2-1, with 14 bases lining up with TRBD2. The CDR3 runs to 16 residues. Losses at the gene ends were 4 bases for V and 7 bases for J; bases not matched to a gene: 6. Germline CDR1 is SGHTA and CDR2 is FQGTGA. DNA for the CDR3: TGTGCCAGCAGCTCCCCGGGACTAGCGGGAGCGAATGAGCAGTTCTTC. It yields the protein CASSSPGLAGANEQFF.

This sequence joins TRBV21-1 and TRBJ1-1; the D segment call TRBD1 is taken from the table without a DNA check. TRBV21-1 is reported as a pseudogene. The length of the CDR3 is 12 residues. This chain's CDR3 is CASSPPGTEAFF. As DNA, the CDR3 is TGTGCCAGCAGCCCCCCAGGAACTGAAGCTTTCTTT.

The chain links TRBV5-1 to TRBJ1-5, with D tentatively TRBD1 (5 bases). V was cut by 4 bases and J by 10 bases, with 21 bases left in between. The CDR3 contains 15 residues. CDR1 and CDR2 (germline): SGHRS, YFSETQ. The CDR3 protein is CASSPTGEGVIPQHF. CDR3 bases: TGCGCCAGCAGCCCAACAGGAGAAGGTGTCATCCCCCAGCATTTT. The variable domain in full, completed from reference TRBV5-1 and TRBJ1-5, reads KAGVTQTPRYLIKTRGQQVTLSCSPISGHRSVSWYQQTPGQGLQFLFEYFSETQRNKGNFPGRFSGRQFSNSRSEMNVSTLELGDSALYLCASSPTGEGVIPQHFGDGTRLSIL.

The gene calls are TRBV4-2 and TRBJ1-3, with D maybe TRBD1 (5 bases). The CDR3 is 18 amino acids. The germline V gene has CDR1 LGHNA and CDR2 YNFKEQ. Between the trimmed V and J ends, which lost 3 bases and 3 bases, there was a span of 21 bases. CDR3: CASSHSEGAVSHGNTIYF. The CDR3 DNA reads as TGTGCCAGCAGCCACTCCGAAGGGGCGGTTAGTCATGGAAACACCATATATTTT.

This clone came up once. This chain links TRBV5-8 with TRBJ2-3, with D maybe TRBD2 (7 bases). Germline assignment: CDR1 SGHTS and CDR2 YDEGEE. V was clipped by 6 bases and J by 3 bases, with 17 bases between them. The length of the CDR3 is 15 residues. CDR3 sequence: CASMEGGIITDTQYF. Written as DNA, the CDR3 is TGTGCCAGCATGGAGGGGGGGATAATTACAGATACGCAGTATTTT.

This clone was recorded only once. The rearrangement joins TRBV11-3 to TRBJ2-5; 14 bases are shared with TRBD2. V trimming: 1 base; J trimming: 4 bases; junction bases outside the gene matches: 5. CDR1 SGHNT and CDR2 YENEEA come from the germline V gene. CDR3 size: 17 residues. The CDR3 DNA follows: TGTGCCAGCAGCTTAGCAGGGACTAGCGGGAGCCGAGAGACCCAGTACTTC. Its translation: CASSLAGTSGSRETQYF. The variable domain in full, with the rest retrieved from reference TRBV11-3 and TRBJ2-5, is EAGVVQSPRYKIIEKKQPVAFWCNPISGHNTLYWYLQNLGQGPELLIRYENEEAVDDSQLPKDRFSAERLKGVDSTLKIQPAELGDSAVYLCASSLAGTSGSRETQYFGPGTRLLVL.

The rearrangement uses TRBV5-6 and TRBJ1-1; 8 bases match TRBD1. The J segment lost 3 bases and the V segment lost 1 base, leaving 17 bases of the junction unmatched. CDR3 size: 19 residues. Germline CDR1 and CDR2: SGHDT and YYEEEE. In DNA form, the CDR3 reads TGTGCCAGCAGCTTGCGCTCCGGCCAGGGGGCGGCGCGGGACACTGAAGCTTTCTTT. The encoded protein is CASSLRSGQGAARDTEAFF.

This clone was seen only once. The chain uses TRBV28 and TRBJ2-7; 12 positions agree with TRBD2. After removal of 6 bases from V and 2 bases from J, the junction contained 11 bases not matched to a gene. This CDR3 comprises 17 residues. Germline CDR1 reads MDHEN; CDR2 reads SYDVKM. The CDR3 reads CASSILGLAGYPYEQYF. In DNA form, the CDR3 reads TGTGCCAGCAGCATACTTGGACTAGCGGGATACCCCTACGAGCAGTACTTC.

The table lists this clone with a few counts. This rearrangement joins TRBV19 to TRBJ1-1; TRBD1 might be the D (5 bases). The CDR3 spans 14 residues. Trimming cost V 5 bases and J 1 base, with 11 bases left between them. CDR1 and CDR2 (germline): LNHDA, SQIVND (reference sequence). The CDR3 loop reads CASSVTGANTEAFF. CDR3 nucleotides: TGTGCCAGTAGTGTCACAGGAGCGAACACTGAAGCTTTCTTT.

This clone has just one count. The gene calls are TRBV29-1 and TRBJ2-3; 11 nucleotides agree with TRBD2. The CDR3 runs 16 residues. Germline V gives CDR1 SQVTM, CDR2 ANQGSEA. V lost 4 bases, J lost 4 bases, and 10 bases stayed unmatched. The CDR3 region has the DNA TGCAGCGTTGGTGCCGTAGCGGGAGGGCCCGCAGATACGCAGTATTTT. This translates into CSVGAVAGGPADTQYF.

This rearrangement joins TRBV29-1 to TRBJ1-3; unclear D gene. Deletions cut 4 bases from V and 0 bases from J, with 10 bases between. Germline V gene data show CDR1 as SQVTM and CDR2 as ANQGSEA. This CDR3 spans 14 amino acids. The CDR3 region is CSVVGSRSGNTIYF. In DNA, the CDR3 is TGCAGCGTTGTCGGTTCGCGCTCTGGAAACACCATATATTTT.

The V gene is TRBV5-1, the J gene TRBJ1-2; 9 nucleotides agree with TRBD1. V shed 3 bases and J 3 bases; nucleotides not matched to a gene: 3. There are 14 residues in the CDR3. Looked up from germline, CDR1 is SGHRS and CDR2 is YFSETQ. CDR3 protein: CASSSGQGYYGYTF. CDR3 nucleotides: TGCGCCAGCAGCTCCGGACAGGGGTACTATGGCTACACCTTC.

This clone was observed a single time. The chain uses TRBV10-1 and TRBJ2-2; 7 nucleotides agree with TRBD1. This CDR3 region has 17 residues. Per the germline V gene, CDR1 is WNHNN and CDR2 is SYGVQD (reference sequence). V shed 2 bases, J shed 5 bases, and the junction held 11 bases outside the gene matches. CDR3 nucleotides: TGCGCCAGCAGTGAGCGATTTCGGGACAGTAAAACCGGGGAGCTGTTTTTT. Its protein is CASSERFRDSKTGELFF.

The CDR3 DNA sequence: TGTGCCACCAACACTCGGGAGGGGACCTACAATGAGCAGTTCTTC. Translating it yields CATNTREGTYNEQFF. The V and J genes are TRBV15 and TRBJ2-1, with 8 bases fitting TRBD2. CDR1 and CDR2 (germline): LNHNV, YYDKDF (reference sequence). The CDR3 is 15 residues long. The J segment lost 2 bases and the V segment lost 7 bases, leaving 7 bases of the junction unmatched. Full variable domain (missing parts from reference TRBV15 and TRBJ2-1): DAMVIQNPRYQVTQFGKPVTLSCSQTLNHNVMYWYQQKSSQAPKLLFHYYDKDFNNEADTPDNFQSRRPNTSFCFLDIRSPGLGDTAMYLCATNTREGTYNEQFFGPGTRLTVL.

The rearrangement joins TRBV6-1 to TRBJ1-4; TRBD1 might be the D (5 bases). Germline V gives CDR1 MNHNS, CDR2 SASEGT. This CDR3 has 15 amino acids. Trimming removed 7 bases at V and 10 bases at J, with 22 bases between. DNA of the CDR3: TGTGCCAGCACCGAACCTCACAGGTTATCTGCAAAACTGTTTTTT. Its protein product is CASTEPHRLSAKLFF.

The rearrangement joins TRBV28 to TRBJ2-1; TRBD1 matches 7 bases. With 5 bases clipped from V and 9 bases from J, the junction kept 10 bases outside the gene matches. The CDR3 covers 14 residues. Germline values: CDR1 MDHEN, CDR2 SYDVKM. CDR3 loop: CASSPGQLYGEQFF. For the CDR3, the DNA is TGTGCCAGCAGTCCGGGACAGCTTTACGGTGAGCAGTTCTTC. Full variable domain (rest looked up from reference TRBV28 and TRBJ2-1): DVKVTQSSRYLVKRTGEKVFLECVQDMDHENMFWYRQDPGLGLRLIYFSYDVKMKEKGDIPEGYSVSREKKERFSLILESASTNQTSMYLCASSPGQLYGEQFFGPGTRLTVL.